This TCR beta chain was recovered during a study of blood T cell repertoires in COVID-19 (dated by TCRdb to the early 2020s). Concerning the study at large: The collaborator samples originated in the United States, Italy and Spain and spanned the acute and convalescent phases of COVID-19. The prospective study material was composed of cDNA or gDNA derived from T cells, B-cell-depleted T cells, or PBMCs. The dataset comprised deeply sampled blood TCRbeta repertoires from subjects exposed to, actively infected with, or recovered from COVID-19. The repertoires were released in a freely available public database meant as a resource for research on the immune response to SARS-CoV-2. The samples were drawn from the first 160 participants of the ongoing ImmuneRACE study and from roughly 1,300 subjects provided by 6 global collaborators. A de-identified subject ID, COVID-19 status, age in years and sex were almost always included in the sample metadata. HLA class I and class II types, where available, came from metadata supplied by the sample provider rather than from assay-based typing. What the study reported, not specific to this receptor: Clinical and demographic metadata were provided uncurated, with the amount varying by source and participant.

CDR1 KGHDR and CDR2 SFDVKD were looked up in the germline V gene. The CDR3 contains 15 residues, cysteine and phenylalanine counted. Just CDR3 DNA is preserved here, 45 bases in frame from base 1. V is reduced by 5 bases and J by 6 bases, leaving a spacing of 17 bases between them. The immunoSEQ Assay, a bias-controlled multiplex PCR, was used to amplify TCRbeta CDR3 regions from genomic DNA. Turning to the authors' computational methods: The number of nucleated cells in each sample was estimated from the amplification of reference gene primers within the assay. To quantify the absolute abundance of each unique TCRbeta CDR3 rearrangement, sequence reads were collapsed and filtered. For each sample, productive Simpson clonality was calculated by taking the square root of Simpson's diversity index across productive rearrangements. TCRdb stores this immuneACCESS table with in-frame sequences only. Part of the clones is absent; in the studies checked, under half of the shortfall reflects unresolved V genes, and no reason is known for the rest. Clonal size and the V and J genes are those of that table, whereas D and trimming came from the DNA. The table for this sample lists 140,000 to 150,000 clones; over 80% of them were counted only once. The ten largest clones take up roughly 3% of the sample.

In the case of this clone: The antigen it recognizes is unknown. No clone much larger than this one lies a single base away; base qualities are absent.

Each collaborating institution followed its own protocols to collect whole blood in K2EDTA tubes. Collaborator samples were shipped for TCRbeta analysis as frozen whole blood, isolated PBMCs, or DNA extracted from either sample type. Sequencing was done on a sample of peripheral blood. The V and J genes are TRBV24-1 and TRBJ2-3; the D gene is perhaps TRBD2, on 6 matching bases. The TCR sequence derives from a woman in her forties with active or convalescent COVID-19. The CDR3 corresponds to CATSVTGRLVDTQYF. The sequenced DNA: TGTGCCACCAGTGTTACTGGGAGGTTGGTGGATACGCAGTATTTT.